One sample yielded the 21 T cell receptor beta chains listed below, sequenced in a study of response to subunit inactivated influenza vaccine. TCRdb re-called the RT-PCR reads with MiXCR, one entry per CDR3 protein. The sample carries 150,000 or so distinct CDR3 sequences, about 10% recorded once. This material consisted of CD8+ T cells sorted from PBMCs, taken 23 months after vaccination. The origin of the receptors is a man between 50 and 69 years old who received an inactivated influenza vaccine.

This clonotype was observed at least ten times. V usage is TRBV12-3 or TRBV12-4 and J usage is TRBJ2-1; D call uncertain. The CDR3 sequence is 11 residues long. Trimming stripped 5 bases from V and 8 bases from J, with 7 bases between. Here the CDR3 reads CASSIGYEQFF. CDR3 nucleotide sequence: TGTGCCAGCAGTATTGGGTATGAGCAGTTCTTC.

This sequence joins TRBV29-1 and TRBJ2-3, with TRBD2 matching over 8 bases. The V gene's germline CDR1 is SQVTM and CDR2 ANQGSEA. V lost 4 bases to trimming and J lost 0 bases; unmatched junction nucleotides: 12. The CDR3 has 17 amino acids. CDR3 residues: CSVVAPTSGPSTDTQYF. The DNA of the CDR3 is TGCAGCGTTGTGGCCCCTACTAGCGGACCTAGCACAGATACGCAGTATTTT.

The chain recombines TRBV7-9 with TRBJ2-1; 9 positions agree with TRBD1. The CDR3 runs to 16 residues. Germline values: CDR1 SEHNR, CDR2 FQNEAQ (reference sequence). The trim removed 5 bases at V and 5 bases at J, leaving 10 bases unmatched. CDR3 DNA: TGTGCCAGCAGCCGCATCCCGGGACAGGGAGACAATGAGCAGTTCTTC. Amino acids: CASSRIPGQGDNEQFF. The variable domain in full, completed from reference TRBV7-9 and TRBJ2-1, reads DTGVSQNPRHKITKRGQNVTFRCDPISEHNRLYWYRQTLGQGPEFLTYFQNEAQLEKSRLLSDRFSAERPKGSFSTLEIQRTEQGDSAMYLCASSRIPGQGDNEQFFGPGTRLTVL.

This clonotype has just a few counts. V is TRBV4-3 and J is TRBJ2-3; unclear D gene. CDR3 size: 15 residues. Trimming removed 3 bases from V and 0 bases from J, with 10 bases in between. Germline CDR1 is LGHNA and CDR2 is YSLEER. As DNA, the CDR3 is TGCGCCAGCAGCCAGTGGCAGTCTAGCACAGATACGCAGTATTTT. Its protein is CASSQWQSSTDTQYF.

This clonotype showed up just a few times. V and J are TRBV28 and TRBJ2-5; TRBD2 matches 8 bases. The CDR3 is 18 amino acids. CDR1 MDHEN and CDR2 SYDVKM come from the germline V gene. With 1 base clipped from V and 5 bases from J, the junction kept 15 bases outside the gene matches. For the CDR3, the DNA is TGTGCCAGCAGTTTATTTTCGGGAGGGACGCCTAGGGCGGAGACCCAGTACTTC. This gives the protein CASSLFSGGTPRAETQYF.

The gene calls are TRBV12-3 or TRBV12-4 and TRBJ2-5; D may be TRBD1 or TRBD2 (6 bases each). This CDR3 spans 13 amino acids. V shed 11 bases and J shed 2 bases, with 15 bases lying between them. CDR3 protein: CASTQGGQETQYF. In DNA, the CDR3 is TGTGCCTCCACCCAAGGGGGGCAAGAGACCCAGTACTTC.

The chain is built from TRBV9 and TRBJ2-1; D not resolved. V was trimmed by 0 bases and J by 6 bases, leaving 7 bases between them. Germline CDR1 is SGDLS and CDR2 is YYNGEE. The CDR3 loop spans 13 amino acids. CDR3 residues: CASSVDPGNEQFF. In DNA, the CDR3 is TGTGCCAGCAGCGTAGACCCAGGCAATGAGCAGTTCTTC. Full variable domain (outside the CDR3, taken from reference TRBV9 and TRBJ2-1): DSGVTQTPKHLITATGQRVTLRCSPRSGDLSVYWYQQSLDQGLQFLIQYYNGEERAKGNILERFSAQQFPDLHSELNLSSLELGDSALYFCASSVDPGNEQFFGPGTRLTVL.

V gene TRBV21-1 combines with J gene TRBJ1-5; the table's D call, TRBD1, was not checked against the DNA. TRBV21-1 is termed a pseudogene. The CDR3 spans 17 residues. The CDR3 protein is CASSKGGVPWGNQPQHF. The DNA for the CDR3 is TGTGCCAGCAGCAAAGGTGGGGTCCCCTGGGGCAATCAGCCCCAGCATTTT.

The chain carries TRBV15 and TRBJ2-2, with D tentatively TRBD1 (6 bases). Germline CDR1 reads LNHNV; CDR2 reads YYDKDF (reference sequence). V lost 5 bases and J 0 bases, leaving 7 bases between the germline ends. The length of the CDR3 is 14 residues. CDR3 protein: CATSQGPNTGELFF. DNA for the CDR3: TGTGCCACCAGCCAGGGGCCGAACACCGGGGAGCTGTTTTTT.

This clonotype was observed a handful of times. The chain employs TRBV7-2 and TRBJ1-1; TRBD1 is a possible D gene (5 bases). Germline V CDR1 and CDR2: SGHTA, FQGNSA. The CDR3 sequence is 11 residues long. Trimming pared 1 base from V and 11 bases from J, leaving 8 bases between. CDR3 bases: TGTGCCAGCAGCTTAGGGGGCGCGGCTTTCTTT. This codes for CASSLGGAAFF.

This clonotype showed up many times. The chain has TRBV2 and TRBJ2-2, with no clear D. The CDR3 has 12 residues. The V gene lost 3 bases and the J gene lost 3 bases, with 2 bases spanning the gap. Germline V lookup: CDR1 SNHLY, CDR2 FYNNEI. DNA of the CDR3: TGTGCCAGCAGTGAGGACACCGGGGAGCTGTTTTTT. It is translated as CASSEDTGELFF.

The V call is TRBV11-2, the J call TRBJ2-1; 9 bases are shared with TRBD1. Trimming at V came to 4 bases and at J to 12 bases, leaving 4 bases not matched to a gene. Germline loops: CDR1 SGHAT, CDR2 FQNNGV. This CDR3 has 12 residues. The CDR3 region has the DNA TGTGCCAGCAGCTCACCGGGACAGGGGCAGTTCTTC. This codes for CASSSPGQGQFF.

This clonotype was observed once. The chain joins TRBV18 to TRBJ2-7; D is perhaps TRBD2 (6 bases). This CDR3 is built from 15 residues. The V end was cut by 3 bases, the J end by 0 bases, with 12 bases between. Germline CDR1 KGHSH, CDR2 LQKENI. This CDR3 is CASSPGGTSSYEQYF. CDR3 DNA: TGTGCCAGCTCACCTGGGGGGACGAGCTCCTACGAGCAGTACTTC.

This clonotype was seen only a few times. The chain joins TRBV28 to TRBJ2-5, with TRBD2 matching over 8 bases. Trimming removed 4 bases from V and 3 bases from J; junction bases left unmatched: 4. This CDR3 has 14 amino acids. Germline V gene lookup returns CDR1 MDHEN and CDR2 SYDVKM. CDR3 region: CASSSTGREETQYF. In nucleotides, the CDR3 is TGTGCCAGCAGTTCGACCGGGAGGGAAGAGACCCAGTACTTC.

This clonotype turned up a few times. The chain recombines TRBV11-2 with TRBJ2-2, with 8 positions matching TRBD2. The CDR3 runs 17 residues. Germline V gene lookup returns CDR1 SGHAT and CDR2 FQNNGV. The ends lost 4 bases at V and 0 bases at J; junction bases unmatched: 7. This CDR3 is CASSWTRGGSNTGELFF. Written as DNA, the CDR3 is TGTGCCAGCAGCTGGACGCGCGGGGGGTCGAACACCGGGGAGCTGTTTTTT.

The chain employs TRBV6-2 or TRBV6-3 and TRBJ1-1, with D uncertain. Trimming pared 2 bases from V and 4 bases from J, leaving 5 bases between. CDR3 size: 12 residues. CDR1 and CDR2 from the germline V gene are MNHEY and SVGEGT. This CDR3 reads CASSYAGTEAFF. The CDR3 coding sequence is TGTGCCAGCAGTTACGCTGGCACTGAAGCTTTCTTT.

This clonotype has only a few counts. The J gene is TRBJ1-1, the V gene TRBV10-3; no definite D call. Germline V gives CDR1 ENHRY, CDR2 SYGVKD. The CDR3 is made up of 13 amino acids. Trimming shortened V by 3 bases and J by 3 bases, and 8 bases separated the two germline ends. CDR3 bases: TGTGCCATCAGTGACCGGGGAGACACTGAAGCTTTCTTT. Translation: CAISDRGDTEAFF.

This clonotype was observed a few times. The chain recombines TRBV7-9 with TRBJ2-1, with 8 bases identical to TRBD2. The CDR3 runs to 16 residues. With V trimmed by 2 bases and J by 2 bases, 5 bases remained unmatched. The germline V gene has CDR1 SEHNR and CDR2 FQNEAQ (reference sequence). CDR3 sequence: CASSLKAGAPYNEQFF. The CDR3 region has the DNA TGTGCCAGCAGCTTAAAAGCGGGAGCCCCCTACAATGAGCAGTTCTTC.

V gene TRBV4-1 combines with J gene TRBJ2-5, with TRBD2 identical over 9 bases. Unmatched junction bases numbered 5, after V lost 0 bases and J lost 0 bases. The CDR3 consists of 17 residues. Germline V CDR1 and CDR2: MGHRA, YSYEKL. The CDR3 is CASSQDLASGDQETQYF. The CDR3 DNA follows: TGCGCCAGCAGCCAAGATTTGGCTAGCGGGGACCAAGAGACCCAGTACTTC.

This clonotype occurred a few times. V is TRBV9 and J is TRBJ2-1, with D uncertain. Trimming removed 5 bases from V and 8 bases from J, with 11 bases in between. This CDR3 region has 12 residues. The germline CDR1 and CDR2 sequences are SGDLS and YYNGEE. CDR3 amino acids: CASSDDQYEQFF. In DNA, the CDR3 is TGTGCCAGCAGTGACGACCAATATGAGCAGTTCTTC.

This clonotype was found a few times. V usage is TRBV19 and J usage is TRBJ2-1, with 7 bases aligning to TRBD2. The V segment lost 4 bases and the J segment 6 bases; nucleotides outside the gene matches: 3. The germline gives CDR1 LNHDA, CDR2 SQIVND (reference sequence). The CDR3 is made up of 13 amino acids. This CDR3 reads CASSKGEGNEQFF. The CDR3 nucleotides are TGTGCCAGTAGTAAAGGGGAGGGCAATGAGCAGTTCTTC. Combining the CDR3 with reference TRBV19 and TRBJ2-1 gives the whole variable domain DGGITQSPKYLFRKEGQNVTLSCEQNLNHDAMYWYRQDPGQGLRLIYYSQIVNDFQKGDIAEGYSVSREKKESFPLTVTSAQKNPTAFYLCASSKGEGNEQFFGPGTRLTVL.